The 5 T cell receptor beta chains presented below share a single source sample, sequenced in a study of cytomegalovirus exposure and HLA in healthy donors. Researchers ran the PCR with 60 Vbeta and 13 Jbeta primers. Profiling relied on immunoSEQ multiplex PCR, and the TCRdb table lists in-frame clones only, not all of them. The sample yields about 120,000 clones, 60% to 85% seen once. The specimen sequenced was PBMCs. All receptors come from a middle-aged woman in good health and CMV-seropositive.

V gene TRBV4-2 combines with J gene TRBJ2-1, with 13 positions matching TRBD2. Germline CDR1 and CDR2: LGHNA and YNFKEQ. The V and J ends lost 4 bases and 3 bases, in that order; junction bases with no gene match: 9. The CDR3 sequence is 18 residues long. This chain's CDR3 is CASSPGLAGVGRYNEQFF. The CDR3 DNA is TGTGCCAGCAGCCCAGGACTAGCGGGGGTGGGTCGCTACAATGAGCAGTTCTTC.

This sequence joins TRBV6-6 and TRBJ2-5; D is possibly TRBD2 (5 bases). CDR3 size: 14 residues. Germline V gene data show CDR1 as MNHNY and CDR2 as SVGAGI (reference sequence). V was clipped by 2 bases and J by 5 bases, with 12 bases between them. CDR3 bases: TGTGCCAGCAGTTACGAGGGCGTCCGGGAGACCCAGTACTTC. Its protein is CASSYEGVRETQYF.

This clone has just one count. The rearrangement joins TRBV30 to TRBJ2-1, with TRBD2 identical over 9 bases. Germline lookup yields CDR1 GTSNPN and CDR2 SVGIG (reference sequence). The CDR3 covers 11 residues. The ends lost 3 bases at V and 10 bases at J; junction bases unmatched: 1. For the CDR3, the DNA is TGTGCCTGGAGAAGCGGGGGGGAGCAGTTCTTC. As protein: CAWRSGGEQFF.

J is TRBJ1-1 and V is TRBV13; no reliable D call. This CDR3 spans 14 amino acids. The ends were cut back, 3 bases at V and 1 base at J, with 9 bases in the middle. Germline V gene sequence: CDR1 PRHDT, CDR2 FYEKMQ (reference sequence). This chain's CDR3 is CASSFLVRNTEAFF. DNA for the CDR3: TGTGCCAGCAGCTTCTTAGTTCGGAACACTGAAGCTTTCTTT.

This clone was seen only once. This CDR3 is CASSLGTSGRAGTGELFF. Here the CDR3 DNA reads TGTGCCAGCAGTTTAGGAACTAGCGGGAGGGCCGGCACCGGGGAGCTGTTTTTT. The V and J genes are TRBV27 and TRBJ2-2; 13 bases fit TRBD2. CDR1 is MNHEY, CDR2 SMNVEV, per germline (reference sequence). The CDR3 has 18 amino acids. V was clipped by 2 bases and J by 4 bases; unmatched bases: 7.